The clone carrying this T cell receptor (beta chain) was detected ten times or more. Its antigen is still unknown. These data are taken from a study of T cell repertoires in cytomegalovirus infection. Overall study: The public TCR beta signatures pointed to both CMV infection and matching HLA type. Findings and caveats of the study: The response measured ex vivo was dominated by TCR beta clonotypes (HLA-C-restricted and CMV-specific). Carriers of CMV plus the relevant HLA were identified by cumulative public TCR beta family frequency.

MiXCR was run by TCRdb on the reads, yielding one entry per CDR3 protein. Found here are approximately 76,000 distinct CDR3 sequences, less than 4.5% of them singletons; the top ten hold about 4.6%. V dropped 8 bases and J dropped 9; count of bases not matched to a gene: 9. The CDR3 runs 14 residues. Germline V CDR1 and CDR2: LNHDA, SQIVND (reference sequence). The sample was PBMCs. V and J are TRBV19 and TRBJ1-6, with 8 bases identical to TRBD1. This receptor was identified in a human donor in good health (CMV status not recorded). Some clones in this sample may be carry-over from other donors' samples. CDR3 coding DNA: TGTGCCAGTCGACCGGACAGGGTCAGTTCACCCCTCCACTTT. It encodes CASRPDRVSSPLHF.